This T cell receptor beta chain was profiled in a study of T cell repertoires in cytomegalovirus infection (dated by TCRdb to the late 2010s). Turning to the overall study: Alongside well-studied HLA-B-restricted epitopes, the peptide stimulations were aimed at recently identified HLA-C-restricted CMV epitopes, whose presentation resists viral immunomodulation. Because public TCR beta signatures pointed to carriage of CMV infection together with the matching HLA type, the HLA type of each donor mattered for the analysis.

There are a few counts of this clonotype. No antigen is known for it. No clone much larger than this one lies a single base away; base qualities are absent. Beyond this particular receptor, the publication reports: The ex vivo response was dominated by HLA-C-restricted CMV-specific TCR beta clonotypes, which also provided the single most frequent clonotype in two of eight donors. Carriers of CMV infection plus the relevant HLA type were discriminated by the cumulative frequency of public TCR beta family members in the study cohort and in an independent approximately 340-donor cohort.

In light of the paper, this sample's treatment or condition label describes: in vitro stimulation with specific CMV peptide epitopes to enrich CMV-specific T cells. TCRdb lists the instrument as Illumina HiSeq 1500. Starting from the raw public reads, TCRdb applied fastp trimming at Q25, assembled clones with MiXCR and retained in-frame beta chains. Here each entry gathers all rows of one CDR3 protein and keeps the most common genes and DNA. Counted in this sample were approximately 1,000,000 distinct CDR3 sequences; around 29% of them appeared once. The top ten constitute 11% to 15% of the sample. The junction shows trimming of 1 base on V and 5 bases on J, plus 14 bases between the germline ends. Spanning cysteine to phenylalanine, the CDR3 consists of 15 amino acids. The read is trimmed to its CDR3 DNA, 45 bases read in frame from base 1. The germline V gene sets CDR1 to SGHTA and CDR2 to FQGNSA.

The V gene is TRBV7-2 and the J gene is TRBJ1-2; TRBD1 is perhaps the D gene, given 6 matching bases. The source material was cultured CD8+ T cells from PBMCs, sampled from culture after CMV antigen stimulation. This clonotype originated in a human donor in good health (CMV status not recorded). Some clones in this sample may be carry-over from other donors' samples. The sequenced DNA is TGTGCCAGCAGCTTAGTTTGGGAACAGGGATATGGCTACACCTTC. Its protein reads: CASSLVWEQGYGYTF.